The next 13 T cell receptor beta chains were all read from a single sample in a study of PD-1 blockade in classical Hodgkin lymphoma. No patient escaped relapse after autologous stem cell transplantation, and brentuximab vedotin exposure varied. TCRdb's copy holds only in-frame clones and misses some; the assay was immunoSEQ multiplex PCR. Of 40,000 to 65,000 clones detected, roughly 80% appear once; the ten largest clones hold 16%. The source was peripheral blood mononuclear cells (PBMCs), collected at baseline. All receptors derive from a human donor with classical Hodgkin lymphoma.

This rearrangement joins TRBV6-5 to TRBJ1-5, with TRBD1 matching over 7 bases. V trimming: 6 bases; J trimming: 7 bases; junction bases outside the gene matches: 6. Germline V CDR1 and CDR2: MNHEY, SVGAGI. The CDR3 length is 13 residues. The CDR3 region is CASRTGRGQPQHF. The DNA of the CDR3 is TGTGCCAGCAGGACAGGGAGGGGGCAGCCCCAGCATTTT.

The chain couples TRBV11-2 to TRBJ2-1; 8 nucleotides line up with TRBD1. J was trimmed by 3 bases and V by 5 bases; bases with no gene match: 6. Germline CDR1 and CDR2: SGHAT and FQNNGV. CDR3 size: 15 residues. In DNA form, the CDR3 reads TGTGCCAGCAGCGCACGGACAGGGAACTACAATGAGCAGTTCTTC. Protein: CASSARTGNYNEQFF.

The rearrangement joins TRBV5-1 to TRBJ2-1; D unclear. This CDR3 has 14 amino acids. From germline, CDR1 is SGHRS and CDR2 YFSETQ. V lost 4 bases and J lost 4, with 12 bases in between. The CDR3 nucleotides read TGCGCCAGCAGCATAAGAACAGATTACAATGAGCAGTTCTTC. Residues: CASSIRTDYNEQFF.

J is TRBJ2-5 and V is TRBV9, with D perhaps TRBD1 or TRBD2 (6 bases each). The V gene's germline CDR1 is SGDLS and CDR2 YYNGEE. The CDR3 has 14 amino acids. Trimming cost V 4 bases and J 4 bases, with 14 bases left between them. CDR3 DNA: TGTGCCAGCAGCCCTATGGGGGGCAGAGAGACCCAGTACTTC. Translated, it gives CASSPMGGRETQYF.

The chain links TRBV27 to TRBJ2-2; either TRBD1 or TRBD2 may fit D (6 bases each). The CDR3 runs to 19 residues. The V end was cut by 2 bases, the J end by 0 bases, with 19 bases between. The germline V gene has CDR1 MNHEY and CDR2 SMNVEV (reference sequence). The CDR3 loop is CASSLLRILGGANTGELFF. DNA of the CDR3: TGTGCCAGCAGTTTACTCCGGATCTTGGGGGGCGCGAACACCGGGGAGCTGTTTTTT.

Remarks on this clone: Within the sample, other DNA sequences also encode this same CDR3. The chain is built from TRBV11-3 and TRBJ1-2, with 10 positions matching TRBD1. V was clipped by 1 base and J by 2 bases; unmatched bases: 4. The germline gives CDR1 SGHNT, CDR2 YENEEA. The CDR3 consists of 16 residues. This CDR3 is CASSLGGTGANYGYTF. CDR3 sequence (DNA): TGTGCCAGCAGCTTAGGTGGGACAGGGGCGAACTATGGCTACACCTTC.

The rearrangement uses TRBV15 and TRBJ2-3, with 12 bases lining up with TRBD1. The germline CDR1 and CDR2 sequences are LNHNV and YYDKDF (reference sequence). This CDR3 comprises 17 residues. The V segment lost 2 bases and the J segment 4 bases; nucleotides outside the gene matches: 7. Here the CDR3 DNA reads TGTGCCACCAGCAGAACTAGGGGACAGGGGGCTGCAGATACGCAGTATTTT. Encoded protein: CATSRTRGQGAADTQYF.

The V call is TRBV23-1, the J call TRBJ2-1, with D hard to call. Being an ORF, TRBV23-1 has a function that is uncertain. V was trimmed by 3 bases and J by 6 bases, leaving 9 bases between them. This CDR3 region has 13 residues. CDR3 DNA sequence: TGCGCCAGCAGTCATCCTCCCAGCAATGAGCAGTTCTTC. Translated, it gives CASSHPPSNEQFF.

This chain joins TRBV6-6 and TRBJ2-7; TRBD1 matches 8 bases. The CDR3 consists of 15 residues. V lost 6 bases to trimming and J lost 0 bases; unmatched junction nucleotides: 7. CDR1 is MNHNY, CDR2 SVGAGI, per germline (reference sequence). In DNA form, the CDR3 reads TGTGCCAGCAGAAGGGACAGGTGGAGCTCCTACGAGCAGTACTTC. It translates to CASRRDRWSSYEQYF.

V usage is TRBV30 and J usage is TRBJ2-3, with D perhaps being TRBD1 or TRBD2 (6 bases each). The CDR3 covers 15 residues. Trimming stripped 0 bases from V and 4 bases from J, with 14 bases between. Germline assignment: CDR1 GTSNPN and CDR2 SVGIG (reference sequence). The CDR3 nucleotides read TGTGCCTGGAGTGTACTCGGGGGCTCGGCAGATACGCAGTATTTT. Amino acid sequence: CAWSVLGGSADTQYF.

The genes are TRBV5-8 and TRBJ2-1; no reliable D call. The CDR3 consists of 12 residues. Trimming cost V 0 bases and J 7 bases, with 5 bases left between them. Germline V CDR1 and CDR2: SGHTS, YDEGEE. The CDR3 is CASSLGMNEQFF. The CDR3 DNA follows: TGTGCCAGCAGCTTGGGGATGAATGAGCAGTTCTTC.

This sequence joins TRBV6-6 and TRBJ1-1; 10 bases map to TRBD1. The germline CDR1 and CDR2 sequences are MNHNY and SVGAGI (reference sequence). The CDR3 is 14 amino acids. V trimming: 5 bases; J trimming: 4 bases; junction bases outside the gene matches: 4. The CDR3 DNA follows: TGTGCCAGCAGTCAAAGGACAGGGGGCACTGAAGCTTTCTTT. Protein sequence: CASSQRTGGTEAFF.

The chain joins TRBV19 to TRBJ2-2; perhaps D is TRBD1 or TRBD2 (5 bases each). Germline CDR1 reads LNHDA; CDR2 reads SQIVND (reference sequence). The germline V and J ends were trimmed by 6 bases and 4 bases, with 15 bases remaining between them. The CDR3 loop spans 15 amino acids. The CDR3 DNA follows: TGTGCCAGTAGAAAGATGTCAGGGACCACCGGGGAGCTGTTTTTT. Residues: CASRKMSGTTGELFF.